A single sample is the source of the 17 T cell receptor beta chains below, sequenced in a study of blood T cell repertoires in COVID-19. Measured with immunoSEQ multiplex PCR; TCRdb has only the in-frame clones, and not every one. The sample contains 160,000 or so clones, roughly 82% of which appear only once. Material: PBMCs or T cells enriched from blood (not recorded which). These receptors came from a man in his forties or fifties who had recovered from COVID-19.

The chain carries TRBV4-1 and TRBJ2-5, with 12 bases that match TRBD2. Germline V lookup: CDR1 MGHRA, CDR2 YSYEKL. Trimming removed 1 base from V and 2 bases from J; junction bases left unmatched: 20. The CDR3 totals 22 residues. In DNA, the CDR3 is TGCGCCAGCAGCCAAGTACCCACTCTAGCGGGGGGGCGGTTTCGTCGTCAAGAGACCCAGTACTTC. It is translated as CASSQVPTLAGGRFRRQETQYF.

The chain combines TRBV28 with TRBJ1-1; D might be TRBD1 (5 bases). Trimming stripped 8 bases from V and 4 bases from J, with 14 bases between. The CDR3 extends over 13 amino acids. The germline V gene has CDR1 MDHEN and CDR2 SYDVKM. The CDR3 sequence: CASGGLRPTEAFF. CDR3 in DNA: TGTGCCAGCGGGGGACTCCGTCCCACTGAAGCTTTCTTT.

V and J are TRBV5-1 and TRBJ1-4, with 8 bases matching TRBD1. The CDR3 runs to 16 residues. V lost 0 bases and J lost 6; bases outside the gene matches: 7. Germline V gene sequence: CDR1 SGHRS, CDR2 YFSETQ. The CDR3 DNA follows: TGCGCCAGCAGCTTGGGGACAGGGTTCGGGGATGAAAAACTGTTTTTT. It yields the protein CASSLGTGFGDEKLFF.

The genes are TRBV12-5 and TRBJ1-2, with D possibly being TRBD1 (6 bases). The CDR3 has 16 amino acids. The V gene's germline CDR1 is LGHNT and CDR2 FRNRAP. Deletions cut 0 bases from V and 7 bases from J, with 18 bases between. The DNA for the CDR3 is TGTGCTAGTGGTTTGGTAACTACAGGGAGCAGGGGTGGCTACACCTTC. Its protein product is CASGLVTTGSRGGYTF.

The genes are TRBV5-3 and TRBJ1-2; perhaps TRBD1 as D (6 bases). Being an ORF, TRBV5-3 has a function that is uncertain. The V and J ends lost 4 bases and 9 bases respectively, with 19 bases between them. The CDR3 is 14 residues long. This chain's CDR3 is CARSPSRQGYRYTF. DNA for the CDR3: TGTGCCAGAAGCCCCTCGCGGCAGGGGTACCGCTACACCTTC.

CDR3: CASSPNYSNEKLFF. As DNA, the CDR3 is TGTGCCAGCTCACCCAACTACTCTAATGAAAAACTGTTTTTT. The chain is built from TRBV18 and TRBJ1-4; D gene unclear. Trimming took off 3 bases at V and 3 bases at J, with 8 bases between the two ends. The germline V gene has CDR1 KGHSH and CDR2 LQKENI. This CDR3 spans 14 amino acids.

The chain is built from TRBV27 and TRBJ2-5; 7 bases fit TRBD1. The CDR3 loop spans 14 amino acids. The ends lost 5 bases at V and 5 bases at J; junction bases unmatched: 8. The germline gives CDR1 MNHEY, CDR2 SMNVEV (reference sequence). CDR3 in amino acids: CASSLAGTVETQYF. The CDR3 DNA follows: TGTGCCAGCAGTCTAGCCGGGACAGTTGAGACCCAGTACTTC.

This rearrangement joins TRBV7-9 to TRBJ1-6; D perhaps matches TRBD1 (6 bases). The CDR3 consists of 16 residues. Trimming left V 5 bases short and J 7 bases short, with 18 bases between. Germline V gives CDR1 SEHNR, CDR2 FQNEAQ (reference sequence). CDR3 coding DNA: TGTGCCAGCAGCGGGCAGCAGGGGATTGGAAATTCACCCCTCCACTTT. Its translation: CASSGQQGIGNSPLHF.

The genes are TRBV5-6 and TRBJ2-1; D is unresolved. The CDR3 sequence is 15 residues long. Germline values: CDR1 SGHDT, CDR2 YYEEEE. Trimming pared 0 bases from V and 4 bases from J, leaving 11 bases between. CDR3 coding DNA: TGTGCCAGCAGCTTGGGGTCGGTGAAATACAATGAGCAGTTCTTC. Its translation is CASSLGSVKYNEQFF.

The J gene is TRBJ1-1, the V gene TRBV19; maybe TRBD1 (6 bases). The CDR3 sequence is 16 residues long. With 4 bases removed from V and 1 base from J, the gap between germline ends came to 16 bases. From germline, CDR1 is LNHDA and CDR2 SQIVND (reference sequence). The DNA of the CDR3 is TGTGCCAGTAGTACCCGACAAAACAGGGAGAACACTGAAGCTTTCTTT. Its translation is CASSTRQNRENTEAFF.

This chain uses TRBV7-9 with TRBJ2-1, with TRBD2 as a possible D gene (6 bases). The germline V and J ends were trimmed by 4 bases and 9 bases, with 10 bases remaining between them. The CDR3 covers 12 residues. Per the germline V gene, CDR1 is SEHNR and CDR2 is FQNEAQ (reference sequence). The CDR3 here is CASSSGGGEQFF. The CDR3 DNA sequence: TGTGCCAGCAGCTCCGGGGGTGGTGAGCAGTTCTTC.

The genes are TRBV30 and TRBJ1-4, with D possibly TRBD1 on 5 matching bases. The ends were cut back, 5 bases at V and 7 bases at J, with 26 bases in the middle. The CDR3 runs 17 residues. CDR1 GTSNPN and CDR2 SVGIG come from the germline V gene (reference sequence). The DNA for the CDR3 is TGTGCCTGGGCGGGGGGAGAGCGCGCAACCGCCAGTGAAAAACTGTTTTTT. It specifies CAWAGGERATASEKLFF.

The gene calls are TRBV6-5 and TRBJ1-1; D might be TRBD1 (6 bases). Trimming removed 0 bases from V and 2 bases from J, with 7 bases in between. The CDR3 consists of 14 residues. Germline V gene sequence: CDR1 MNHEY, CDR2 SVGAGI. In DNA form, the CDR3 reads TGTGCCAGCAGTTACTCCAGGGGTAACACTGAAGCTTTCTTT. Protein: CASSYSRGNTEAFF.

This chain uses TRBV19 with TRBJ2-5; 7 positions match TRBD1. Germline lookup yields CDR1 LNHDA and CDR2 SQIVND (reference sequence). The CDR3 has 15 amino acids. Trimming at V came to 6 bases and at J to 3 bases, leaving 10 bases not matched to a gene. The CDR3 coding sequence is TGTGCCAGTAGGGTCCAGGGACAGAGGGAAGAGACCCAGTACTTC. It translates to CASRVQGQREETQYF.

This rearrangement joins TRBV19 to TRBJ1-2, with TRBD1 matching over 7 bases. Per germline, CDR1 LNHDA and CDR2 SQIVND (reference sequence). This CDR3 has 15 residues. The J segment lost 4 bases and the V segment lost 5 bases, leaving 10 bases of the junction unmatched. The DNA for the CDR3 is TGTGCCAGTAGTCATAGGCAGGGGGTCCCCTATGGCTACACCTTC. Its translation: CASSHRQGVPYGYTF. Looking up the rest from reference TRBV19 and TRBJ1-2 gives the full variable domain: DGGITQSPKYLFRKEGQNVTLSCEQNLNHDAMYWYRQDPGQGLRLIYYSQIVNDFQKGDIAEGYSVSREKKESFPLTVTSAQKNPTAFYLCASSHRQGVPYGYTFGSGTRLTVV.

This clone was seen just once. The CDR3 sequence: CASGLDQAYGYTF. DNA of the CDR3: TGTGCTAGTGGTTTGGACCAGGCGTATGGCTACACCTTC. The J gene is TRBJ1-2, the V gene TRBV12-5; D is unresolved. The CDR3 loop spans 13 amino acids. V shed 1 base and J shed 5 bases, with 8 bases lying between them. The germline CDR1 and CDR2 sequences are LGHNT and FRNRAP. Full variable domain (remainder filled in from reference TRBV12-5 and TRBJ1-2): DARVTQTPRHKVTEMGQEVTMRCQPILGHNTVFWYRQTMMQGLELLAYFRNRAPLDDSGMPKDRFSAEMPDATLATLKIQPSEPRDSAVYFCASGLDQAYGYTFGSGTRLTVV.

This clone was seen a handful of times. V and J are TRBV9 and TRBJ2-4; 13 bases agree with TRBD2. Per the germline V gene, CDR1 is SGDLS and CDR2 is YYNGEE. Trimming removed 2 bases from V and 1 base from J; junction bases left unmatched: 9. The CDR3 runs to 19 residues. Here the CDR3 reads CASSVETSGGDLAKNIQYF. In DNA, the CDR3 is TGTGCCAGCAGCGTCGAAACTAGCGGGGGGGATCTGGCCAAAAACATTCAGTACTTC. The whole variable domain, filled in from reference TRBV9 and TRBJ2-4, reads DSGVTQTPKHLITATGQRVTLRCSPRSGDLSVYWYQQSLDQGLQFLIQYYNGEERAKGNILERFSAQQFPDLHSELNLSSLELGDSALYFCASSVETSGGDLAKNIQYFGAGTRLSVL.